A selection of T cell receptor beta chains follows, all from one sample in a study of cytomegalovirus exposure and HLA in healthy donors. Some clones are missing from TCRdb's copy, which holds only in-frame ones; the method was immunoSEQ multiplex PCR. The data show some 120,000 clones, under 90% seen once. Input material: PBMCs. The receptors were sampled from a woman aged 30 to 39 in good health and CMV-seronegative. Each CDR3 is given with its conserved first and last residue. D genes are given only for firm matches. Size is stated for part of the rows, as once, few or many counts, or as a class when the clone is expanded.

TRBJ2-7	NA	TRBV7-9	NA	TGTGCCAGCAGCTACCCAGGGGCCCCCGAGTTC	CASSYPGAPEF
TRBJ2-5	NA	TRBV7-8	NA	TGTGCCAGCAGCTTAGATAGGGGGGAGACCCAGTACTTC	CASSLDRGETQYF
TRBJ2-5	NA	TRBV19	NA	TGTGCCAGTAGTATAGCCCCAGGGAGGGAGACCCAGTACTTC	CASSIAPGRETQYF
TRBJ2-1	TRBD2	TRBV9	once	TGTGCCAGCAGCGTAACGGCGGGGGGGCCCCATGAGCAGTTCTTC	CASSVTAGGPHEQFF
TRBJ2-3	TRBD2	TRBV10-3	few	TGTGCCATCAGTGAGCTACTAGCGGCGCAGTATTTT	CAISELLAAQYF
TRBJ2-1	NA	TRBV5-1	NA	TGCGCCAGCAGCAACCGGGGCCAGGGGATACCTGAGCAGTTCTTC	CASSNRGQGIPEQFF
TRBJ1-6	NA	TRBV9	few	TGTGCCAGCAGCGACCGGAACAGGGCTTCACCCCTCCACTTT	CASSDRNRASPLHF
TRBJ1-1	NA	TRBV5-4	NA	TGTGCCAGCAGCTTGTTCGGGGAGGACTATGAAGCTTTCTTT	CASSLFGEDYEAFF
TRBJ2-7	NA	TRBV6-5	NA	TGTGCCAGCAGTTACTCGGCAGGGCAGTACTTC	CASSYSAGQYF
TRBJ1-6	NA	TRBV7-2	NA	TGTGCCAGCAGCCTGGAAGGAGGGCTTAGCTCCTATAATTCACCCCTCCACTTT	CASSLEGGLSSYNSPLHF
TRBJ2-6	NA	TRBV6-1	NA	TGTGCCAGCAGTGGAAGACAGCAAAAGGGGTCTGGGGCCAACGTCCTGACTTTC	CASSGRQQKGSGANVLTF
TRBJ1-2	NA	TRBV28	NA	TGTGCCAGCAGTGGGGGGAACTATGGCTACACCTTC	CASSGGNYGYTF
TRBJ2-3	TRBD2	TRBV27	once	TGTGCCAGCACCGTACTAGCGTCGGCTAGAGATACGCAGTATTTT	CASTVLASARDTQYF
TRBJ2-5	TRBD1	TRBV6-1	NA	TGTGCCAGCAGGACTTTGGACAGGGGAGGAGAGACCCAGTACTTC	CASRTLDRGGETQYF
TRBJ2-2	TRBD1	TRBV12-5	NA	TGTGCTAGTGGTTTGGACAGGGGAGTGAACACCGGGGAGCTGTTTTTT	CASGLDRGVNTGELFF
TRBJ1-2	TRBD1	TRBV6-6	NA	TGTGCCAGCAGTCCACGCCTGGGACAGGAATATGGCTACACCTTC	CASSPRLGQEYGYTF
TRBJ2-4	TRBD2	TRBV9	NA	TGTGCCAGCAGCGTAATGGCGGGGGGTAACGAAAACATTCAGTACTTC	CASSVMAGGNENIQYF
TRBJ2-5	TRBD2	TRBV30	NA	TGTGCCTGGAGGACTAGCGGGCGCCAAGAGACCCAGTACTTC	CAWRTSGRQETQYF
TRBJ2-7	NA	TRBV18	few	TGTGCCAGCTCACCAGGTGTGGGCATGGGCGAGCAGTACTTC	CASSPGVGMGEQYF
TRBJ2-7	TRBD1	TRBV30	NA	TGTGCCTGGAGCGAAGACAGGGGATCGGACTACGAGCAGTACTTC	CAWSEDRGSDYEQYF
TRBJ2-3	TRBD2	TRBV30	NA	TGTGCCTGGAGTCCTACTAGCGGGGGTCTTTCCCTGCACGGGACGCAGTATTTT	CAWSPTSGGLSLHGTQYF
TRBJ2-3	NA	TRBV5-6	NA	TGTGCCAGCAACGACCTGGTGCGTGGGGCGGATACGCAGTATTTT	CASNDLVRGADTQYF
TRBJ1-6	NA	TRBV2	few	TGTGCCAGCAGTGTTGGGGGAGGCTCACCCCTCCACTTT	CASSVGGGSPLHF